This T cell receptor beta chain emerged from a study of OX40 agonist ivuxolimab in advanced cancers. Sequenced by immunoSEQ multiplex PCR; TCRdb stores in-frame clones only, minus some. The table has about 50,000 clones, about 88% seen once. This clone has just one count. The CDR3 extends over 16 amino acids. V lost 5 bases and J 0 bases, leaving 14 bases between the germline ends. CDR1 and CDR2 from the germline V gene are SGHRS and YFSETQ. The sequences come from CD4+ or CD8+ T cells sorted from blood, collected in a trial of the OX40 agonist ivuxolimab. J is TRBJ2-2 and V is TRBV5-1; D perhaps matches TRBD1 (7 bases). The sequence derives from an adult with an advanced solid tumor such as melanoma, head and neck, liver or kidney cancer. The CDR3, as DNA: TGCGCCAGCAGACCGCAGGGGGGCGCGAACACCGGGGAGCTGTTTTTT. Encoded protein: CASRPQGGANTGELFF.